This T cell receptor (beta chain) was identified in a study of CD8 T cells in Susac syndrome. The CDR3 is 11 amino acids. With 8 bases removed from V and 10 bases from J, the gap between germline ends came to 17 bases. Germline loops: CDR1 DFQATT, CDR2 SNEGSKA (reference sequence). Overall study findings and caveats: Individuals included in the TCR sequencing and HLA analysis were acknowledged by the study to be relatively few in number.

Reverse transcription of about 0.5 to 1 ug RNA was performed with random hexamers. Amplification of the TCR beta CDR3 was carried out by immunoSEQ multiplex PCR, which spanned a total of 54 Vbeta and 13 Jbeta segments. TCRdb passed the immunoSEQ multiplex PCR reads through MiXCR, listing each CDR3 protein once. The sample records some 120,000 distinct CDR3 sequences, approximately 91% being singletons. FACS enriched CD8+ TEMRA cells, while bulk CD8+ and CD4+ were negatively isolated. Comment on this clonotype: Its antigen remains unidentified.

Sequencing was carried out using CD4+ T cells from PBMCs. V and J are TRBV20-1 and TRBJ1-1; no definite D call. The clonotype comes from a human donor in good health. In nucleotides, the CDR3 is TGCAGTATCATGAGGACGTCCGGAGCTTTCTTT. It translates to CSIMRTSGAFF.